Below are 19 T cell receptor beta chains sequenced from a single sample in a study of blood T cell repertoires in COVID-19. Only in-frame clones appear in the TCRdb table, and some are missing; sequencing was by immunoSEQ multiplex PCR. The table has 150,000 to 200,000 clones, approximately 87% seen once. The sample comprised PBMCs or T cells enriched from blood (not recorded which). The receptors shown here come from a woman in her 50s who had recovered from COVID-19.

The gene calls are TRBV19 and TRBJ1-1; no firm D call. The V gene's germline CDR1 is LNHDA and CDR2 SQIVND (reference sequence). CDR3 length: 15 amino acids. V lost 1 base and J lost 4, with 13 bases in between. CDR3 bases: TGTGCCAGTAGTATAGGGCAGGTTTTCGGCACTGAAGCTTTCTTT. It encodes CASSIGQVFGTEAFF.

The chain recombines TRBV28 with TRBJ2-3; 12 bases are shared with TRBD2. Germline V lookup: CDR1 MDHEN, CDR2 SYDVKM. Trimming removed 1 base from V and 6 bases from J; junction bases left unmatched: 14. This CDR3 comprises 19 residues. This CDR3 is CASSLSYTLAGGPQDTQYF. CDR3 in DNA: TGTGCCAGCAGTTTATCTTACACACTAGCGGGAGGTCCCCAGGATACGCAGTATTTT. The full variable domain, in which reference TRBV28 and TRBJ2-3 provide the parts outside the CDR3, is DVKVTQSSRYLVKRTGEKVFLECVQDMDHENMFWYRQDPGLGLRLIYFSYDVKMKEKGDIPEGYSVSREKKERFSLILESASTNQTSMYLCASSLSYTLAGGPQDTQYFGPGTRLTVL.

V is TRBV11-2 and J is TRBJ2-6, with TRBD2 as a possible D gene (5 bases). V shed 5 bases and J shed 3 bases, with 17 bases lying between them. This CDR3 has 17 amino acids. Germline V CDR1 and CDR2: SGHAT, FQNNGV. The CDR3 region is CASSPQFLGSGANVLTF. In DNA form, the CDR3 reads TGTGCCAGCAGCCCCCAATTTTTGGGGAGTGGGGCCAACGTCCTGACTTTC.

The rearrangement joins TRBV30 to TRBJ1-2; 8 positions match TRBD1. V lost 4 bases to trimming and J lost 7 bases; unmatched junction nucleotides: 11. Germline V gene lookup returns CDR1 GTSNPN and CDR2 SVGIG (reference sequence). CDR3 length: 14 amino acids. The chain's CDR3 is CAWTHGTGESGYTF. The CDR3 nucleotides read TGTGCCTGGACCCATGGGACAGGAGAGTCTGGCTACACCTTC. Drawing the rest from reference TRBV30 and TRBJ1-2, the complete variable domain is SQTIHQWPATLVQPVGSPLSLECTVEGTSNPNLYWYRQAAGRGLQLLFYSVGIGQISSEVPQNLSASRPQDRQFILSSKKLLLSDSGFYLCAWTHGTGESGYTFGSGTRLTVV.

The V gene is TRBV19, the J gene TRBJ2-2, with 12 bases aligning to TRBD2. CDR1 is LNHDA and CDR2 is SQIVND in the germline V gene (reference sequence). V shed 7 bases and J 1 base; nucleotides not matched to a gene: 10. The CDR3 has 18 residues. CDR3 sequence reads: CASKAQTSGGLNTGELFF. For the CDR3, the DNA is TGTGCCAGTAAGGCCCAGACTAGCGGGGGCCTGAACACCGGGGAGCTGTTTTTT.

This chain connects TRBV19 to TRBJ1-2; D may be TRBD1 (6 bases). This CDR3 is 14 amino acids long. CDR1 and CDR2 from the germline V gene are LNHDA and SQIVND (reference sequence). V lost 7 bases to trimming and J lost 9 bases, with 21 bases between them. CDR3 amino acids: CASTTRGTGTSYTF. The CDR3 DNA sequence: TGTGCCAGTACCACCAGGGGTACGGGCACCAGCTACACCTTC.

In its sample, this clone was seen a few times. V and J are TRBV7-9 and TRBJ1-1; perhaps TRBD1 as D (6 bases). V was pared by 4 bases and J by 1 base, with 10 bases between. Germline CDR1 SEHNR, CDR2 FQNEAQ (reference sequence). The CDR3 consists of 14 residues. CDR3 amino acids: CASSSTTGNTEAFF. DNA for the CDR3: TGTGCCAGCAGCTCAACGACAGGGAACACTGAAGCTTTCTTT.

V gene TRBV11-2 combines with J gene TRBJ2-1; perhaps TRBD1 as D (5 bases). CDR1 is SGHAT, CDR2 FQNNGV, per germline. The CDR3 sequence is 11 residues long. Trimming removed 4 bases at V and 10 bases at J, with 8 bases between. CDR3 sequence: CASSWGSEQFF. DNA for the CDR3: TGTGCCAGCAGCTGGGGCAGCGAGCAGTTCTTC.

The chain joins TRBV30 to TRBJ2-4; 8 bases are shared with TRBD1. This CDR3 contains 13 residues. V lost 6 bases to trimming and J lost 2 bases; unmatched junction nucleotides: 3. Germline values: CDR1 GTSNPN, CDR2 SVGIG (reference sequence). The CDR3 coding sequence is TGTGCCTGCAGGACAGGGTCCAAAAACATTCAGTACTTC. Its protein is CACRTGSKNIQYF.

This chain uses TRBV27 with TRBJ1-5; no firm D call. V shed 0 bases and J shed 7 bases, with 7 bases lying between them. The germline CDR1 and CDR2 sequences are MNHEY and SMNVEV (reference sequence). The CDR3 length is 13 residues. The CDR3: CASSLSRVQPQHF. CDR3 in DNA: TGTGCCAGCAGTTTATCTCGGGTACAGCCCCAGCATTTT.

This chain connects TRBV6-5 to TRBJ2-7; 11 nucleotides align to TRBD1. The CDR3 has 14 residues. The V and J ends lost 8 bases and 6 bases, in that order; junction bases with no gene match: 9. Germline CDR1 MNHEY, CDR2 SVGAGI. As DNA, the CDR3 is TGTGCCAGCGATTGGACAGGGGGCTCAGGCGAGCAGTACGTC. It yields the protein CASDWTGGSGEQYV.

This clone was seen only once. The chain employs TRBV18 and TRBJ1-2; TRBD1 aligns across 8 bases. This CDR3 is built from 15 residues. CDR1 is KGHSH, CDR2 LQKENI, per germline. J gave up 0 bases and V 5 bases, and 5 bases lay outside the gene matches. CDR3 in DNA: TGTGCCAGCTCAACCCGACAGGGGACTAACTATGGCTACACCTTC. Its translation: CASSTRQGTNYGYTF. The whole variable domain, filled in from reference TRBV18 and TRBJ1-2, reads NAGVMQNPRHLVRRRGQEARLRCSPMKGHSHVYWYRQLPEEGLKFMVYLQKENIIDESGMPKERFSAEFPKEGPSILRIQQVVRGDSAAYFCASSTRQGTNYGYTFGSGTRLTVV.

There are a few counts of this clone. V usage is TRBV5-1 and J usage is TRBJ1-3; 9 nucleotides match TRBD1. This CDR3 contains 16 residues. Germline V gives CDR1 SGHRS, CDR2 YFSETQ. The V gene end was trimmed by 4 bases and the J gene end by 0 bases; junction bases not matched to a gene: 5. The CDR3, as DNA: TGCGCCAGCAGCACCAGACAGGGGGGCTCTGGAAACACCATATATTTT. As protein: CASSTRQGGSGNTIYF.

In the case of this clone: Other DNA sequences in the same sample also yield this CDR3. The chain has TRBV7-9 and TRBJ1-5; D is uncertain. V gave up 3 bases and J gave up 5 bases, with 11 bases separating them. This CDR3 is built from 14 residues. Germline CDR1 reads SEHNR; CDR2 reads FQNEAQ (reference sequence). The CDR3 nucleotides read TGTGCCAGCAGCTTGGCCCAGGCGTATCAGCCCCAGCATTTT. Encoded protein: CASSLAQAYQPQHF.

The chain has TRBV7-2 and TRBJ2-5; the match to TRBD1 covers 8 bases. V lost 1 base, J lost 7 bases, and 8 bases stayed unmatched. Germline CDR1 and CDR2: SGHTA and FQGNSA. The CDR3 totals 15 residues. The CDR3 loop reads CASSLGRTGLGTQYF. CDR3 in DNA: TGTGCCAGCAGCTTAGGGCGGACAGGGCTGGGGACCCAGTACTTC.

This clone was observed a handful of times. The V gene is TRBV6-5, the J gene TRBJ1-1; TRBD1 might be the D (5 bases). Germline CDR1 reads MNHEY; CDR2 reads SVGAGI. The CDR3 covers 14 residues. The ends were cut back, 7 bases at V and 3 bases at J, with 15 bases in the middle. The CDR3 DNA follows: TGTGCCAGCACCGCCGCAGGGTATGACACTGAAGCTTTCTTT. This sequence encodes CASTAAGYDTEAFF.

This rearrangement joins TRBV11-2 to TRBJ1-1, with D uncertain. The V end lost 4 bases, the J end lost 7 bases, and 13 bases lay between the germline ends. CDR1 SGHAT and CDR2 FQNNGV come from the germline V gene. CDR3 length equals 13 residues. The CDR3, as DNA: TGTGCCAGCAGCTCCCTAATCGACTTTGAAGCTTTCTTT. It yields the protein CASSSLIDFEAFF. The full variable domain, completed using reference TRBV11-2 and TRBJ1-1, is EAGVAQSPRYKIIEKRQSVAFWCNPISGHATLYWYQQILGQGPKLLIQFQNNGVVDDSQLPKDRFSAERLKGVDSTLKIQPAKLEDSAVYLCASSSLIDFEAFFGQGTRLTVV.

This chain joins TRBV12-5 and TRBJ2-1; possibly TRBD1 for D (6 bases). The CDR3 runs 15 residues. Germline V gives CDR1 LGHNT, CDR2 FRNRAP. V was clipped by 7 bases and J by 10 bases, with 23 bases between them. The CDR3 DNA follows: TGTGCTAGTGCCCCGGGCAGGGGCGAGTGGGGAGAGCAGTTCTTC. It is translated as CASAPGRGEWGEQFF.

J is TRBJ2-7 and V is TRBV23-1; D may be TRBD2 (6 bases). TRBV23-1 is given ORF status, its function remaining uncertain. Trimming removed 4 bases at V and 5 bases at J, with 33 bases between. The CDR3 runs 20 residues. The DNA for the CDR3 is TGCGCCAGCAGTCCCCGACCGGAGGCGGGGCGGGTTTTGGAGATCCACGAGCAGTACGTC. This translates into CASSPRPEAGRVLEIHEQYV.